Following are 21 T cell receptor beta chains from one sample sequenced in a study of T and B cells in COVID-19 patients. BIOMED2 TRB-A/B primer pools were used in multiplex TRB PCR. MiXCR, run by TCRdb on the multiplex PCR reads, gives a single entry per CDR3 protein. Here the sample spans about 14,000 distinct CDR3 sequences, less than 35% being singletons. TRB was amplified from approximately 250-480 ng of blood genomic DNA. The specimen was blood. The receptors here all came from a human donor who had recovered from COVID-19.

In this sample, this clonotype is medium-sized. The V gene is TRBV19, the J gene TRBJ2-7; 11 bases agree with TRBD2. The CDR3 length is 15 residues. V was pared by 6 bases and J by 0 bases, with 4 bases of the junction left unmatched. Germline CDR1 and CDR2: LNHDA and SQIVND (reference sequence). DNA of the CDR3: TGTGCCAGTAGGAGACTAGCGGGGAGCTCCTACGAGCAGTACTTC. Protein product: CASRRLAGSSYEQYF.

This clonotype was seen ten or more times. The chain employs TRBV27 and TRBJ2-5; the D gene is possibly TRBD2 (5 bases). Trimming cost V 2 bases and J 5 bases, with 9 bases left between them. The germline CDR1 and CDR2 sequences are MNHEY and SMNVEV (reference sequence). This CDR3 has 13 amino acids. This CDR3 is CASSLDGGETQYF. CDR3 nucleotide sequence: TGTGCCAGCAGTTTAGACGGCGGGGAGACCCAGTACTTC.

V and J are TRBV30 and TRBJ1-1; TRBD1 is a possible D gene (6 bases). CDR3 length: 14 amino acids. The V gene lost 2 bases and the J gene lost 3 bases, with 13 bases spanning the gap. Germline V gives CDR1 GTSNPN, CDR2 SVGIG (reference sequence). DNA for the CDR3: TGTGCCTGGAGTTTGAGGGGGATGGACACTGAAGCTTTCTTT. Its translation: CAWSLRGMDTEAFF.

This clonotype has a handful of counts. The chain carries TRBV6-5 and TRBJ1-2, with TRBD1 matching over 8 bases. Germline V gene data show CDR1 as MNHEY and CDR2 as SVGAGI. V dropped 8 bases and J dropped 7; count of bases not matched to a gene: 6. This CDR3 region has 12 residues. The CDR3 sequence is CASCYRGGGYTF. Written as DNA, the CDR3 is TGTGCCAGCTGCTACAGGGGGGGTGGCTACACCTTC.

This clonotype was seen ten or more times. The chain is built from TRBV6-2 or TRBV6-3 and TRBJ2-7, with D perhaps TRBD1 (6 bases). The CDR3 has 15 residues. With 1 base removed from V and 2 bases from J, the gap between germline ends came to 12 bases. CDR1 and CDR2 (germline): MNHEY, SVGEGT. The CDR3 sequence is CASSYYGQHPYEQYF. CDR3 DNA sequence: TGTGCCAGCAGTTACTACGGACAGCACCCCTACGAGCAGTACTTC.

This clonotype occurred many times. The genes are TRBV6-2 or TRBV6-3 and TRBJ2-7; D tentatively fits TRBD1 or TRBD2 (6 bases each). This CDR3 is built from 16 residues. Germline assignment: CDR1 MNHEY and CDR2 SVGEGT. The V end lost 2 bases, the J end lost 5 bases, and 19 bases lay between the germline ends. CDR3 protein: CASSYPPNREVDEQYF. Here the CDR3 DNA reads TGTGCCAGCAGTTACCCCCCCAACAGGGAGGTTGACGAGCAGTACTTC.

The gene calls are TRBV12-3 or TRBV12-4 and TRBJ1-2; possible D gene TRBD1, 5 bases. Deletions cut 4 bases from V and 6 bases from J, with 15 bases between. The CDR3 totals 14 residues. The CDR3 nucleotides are TGTGCCAGCAGTTCCCTCGCCTTGGGGGATGGCTACACCTTC. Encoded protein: CASSSLALGDGYTF.

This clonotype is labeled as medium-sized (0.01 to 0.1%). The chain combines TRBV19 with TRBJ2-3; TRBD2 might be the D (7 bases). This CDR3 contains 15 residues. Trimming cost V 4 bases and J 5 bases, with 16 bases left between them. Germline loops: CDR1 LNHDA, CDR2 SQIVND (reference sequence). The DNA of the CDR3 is TGTGCCAGTAGTAGTGCGGGGGCCGGGGGAGATACGCAGTATTTT. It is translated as CASSSAGAGGDTQYF. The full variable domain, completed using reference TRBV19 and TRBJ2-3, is DGGITQSPKYLFRKEGQNVTLSCEQNLNHDAMYWYRQDPGQGLRLIYYSQIVNDFQKGDIAEGYSVSREKKESFPLTVTSAQKNPTAFYLCASSSAGAGGDTQYFGPGTRLTVL.

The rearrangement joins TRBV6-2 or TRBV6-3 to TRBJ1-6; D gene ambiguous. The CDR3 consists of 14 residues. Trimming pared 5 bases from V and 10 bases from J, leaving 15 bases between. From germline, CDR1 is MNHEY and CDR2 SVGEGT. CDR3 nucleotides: TGTGCCAGCAGTCCCGCAGACTCTGAGTCACCCCTCCACTTT. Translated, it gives CASSPADSESPLHF.

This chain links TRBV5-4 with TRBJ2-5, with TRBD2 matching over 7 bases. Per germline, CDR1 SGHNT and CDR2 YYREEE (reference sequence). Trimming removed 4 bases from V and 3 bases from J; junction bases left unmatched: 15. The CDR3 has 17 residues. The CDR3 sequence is CASSRMVGRGGEETQYF. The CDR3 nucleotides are TGTGCCAGCAGCCGCATGGTGGGAAGGGGAGGGGAAGAGACCCAGTACTTC.

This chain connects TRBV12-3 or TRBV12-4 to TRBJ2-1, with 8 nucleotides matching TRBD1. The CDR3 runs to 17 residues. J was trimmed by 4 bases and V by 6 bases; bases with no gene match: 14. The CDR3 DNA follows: TGTGCCAGCAGGGATAGACAGGGGAAGGGAATATACAATGAGCAGTTCTTC. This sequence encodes CASRDRQGKGIYNEQFF.

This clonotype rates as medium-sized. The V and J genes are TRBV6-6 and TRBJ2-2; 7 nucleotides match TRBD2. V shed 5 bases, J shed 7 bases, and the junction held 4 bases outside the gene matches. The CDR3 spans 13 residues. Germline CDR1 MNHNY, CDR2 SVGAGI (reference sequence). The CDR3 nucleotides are TGTGCCAGCAGTATCGGCGGGGGCGGGGAGCTGTTTTTT. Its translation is CASSIGGGGELFF.

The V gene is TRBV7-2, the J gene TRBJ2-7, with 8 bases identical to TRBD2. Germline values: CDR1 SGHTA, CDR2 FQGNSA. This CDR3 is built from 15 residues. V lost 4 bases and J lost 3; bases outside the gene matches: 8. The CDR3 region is CASSSGGAGFYEQYF. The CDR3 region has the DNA TGTGCCAGCAGCTCGGGGGGGGCCGGGTTCTACGAGCAGTACTTC.

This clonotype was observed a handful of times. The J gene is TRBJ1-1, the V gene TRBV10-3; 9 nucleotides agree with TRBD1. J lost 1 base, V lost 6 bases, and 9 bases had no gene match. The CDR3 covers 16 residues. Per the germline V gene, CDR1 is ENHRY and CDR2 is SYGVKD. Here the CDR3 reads CAIRATGGYKNTEAFF. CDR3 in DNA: TGTGCCATCAGGGCTACAGGGGGCTATAAGAACACTGAAGCTTTCTTT.

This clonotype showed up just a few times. The CDR3 DNA follows: TGTGCCTGGGCGGAGGGAGGCCCCTACGAGCAGTACTTC. It specifies CAWAEGGPYEQYF. The chain couples TRBV30 to TRBJ2-7; a possible D gene is TRBD2 (6 bases). Germline V CDR1 and CDR2: GTSNPN, SVGIG (reference sequence). The CDR3 is 13 amino acids. Trimming pared 5 bases from V and 2 bases from J, leaving 13 bases between.

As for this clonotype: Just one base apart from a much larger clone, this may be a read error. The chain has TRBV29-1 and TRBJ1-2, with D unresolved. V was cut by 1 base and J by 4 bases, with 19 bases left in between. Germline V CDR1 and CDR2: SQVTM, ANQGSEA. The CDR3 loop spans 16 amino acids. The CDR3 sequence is CSVEGTKGGESYGYTF. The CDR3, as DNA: TGCAGCGTTGAAGGGACGAAGGGCGGAGAGAGCTATGGCTACACCTTC. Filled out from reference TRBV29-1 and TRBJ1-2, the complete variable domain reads SAVISQKPSRDICQRGTSLTIQCQVDSQVTMMFWYRQQPGQSLTLIATANQGSEATYESGFVIDKFPISRPNLTFSTLTVSNMSPEDSSIYLCSVEGTKGGESYGYTFGSGTRLTVV.

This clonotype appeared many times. The CDR3 DNA follows: TGTGCCAGCAGCTTGGGCCAAGAGACCCAGTACTTC. It encodes CASSLGQETQYF. The chain employs TRBV5-5 and TRBJ2-5; unclear D gene. V lost 0 bases, J lost 1 base, and 1 base lay in between. CDR1 and CDR2 (germline): SGHKS, YYEKEE (reference sequence). This CDR3 is 12 amino acids long.

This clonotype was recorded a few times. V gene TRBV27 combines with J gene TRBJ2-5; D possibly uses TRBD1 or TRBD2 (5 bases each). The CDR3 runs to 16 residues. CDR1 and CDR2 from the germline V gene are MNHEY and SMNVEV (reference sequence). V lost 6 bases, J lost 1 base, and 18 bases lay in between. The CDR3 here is CASSLGSGPSQETQYF. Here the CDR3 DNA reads TGTGCCAGCAGCTTGGGTTCGGGGCCCTCCCAAGAGACCCAGTACTTC.

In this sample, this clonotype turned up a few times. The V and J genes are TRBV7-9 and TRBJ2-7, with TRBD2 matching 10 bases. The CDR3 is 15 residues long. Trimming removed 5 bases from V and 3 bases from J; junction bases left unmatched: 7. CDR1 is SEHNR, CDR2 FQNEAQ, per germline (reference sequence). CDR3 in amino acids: CASSTPSGRNYEQYF. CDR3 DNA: TGTGCCAGCAGCACCCCTAGCGGGAGAAACTACGAGCAGTACTTC.

CDR3 sequence: CASTGGQGRANVLTF. The CDR3 DNA is TGTGCCAGCACCGGAGGACAGGGAAGGGCCAACGTCCTGACTTTC. J is TRBJ2-6 and V is TRBV6-5, with 8 bases identical to TRBD1. J was trimmed by 5 bases and V by 7 bases; bases with no gene match: 7. This CDR3 spans 15 amino acids. CDR1 is MNHEY and CDR2 is SVGAGI in the germline V gene.

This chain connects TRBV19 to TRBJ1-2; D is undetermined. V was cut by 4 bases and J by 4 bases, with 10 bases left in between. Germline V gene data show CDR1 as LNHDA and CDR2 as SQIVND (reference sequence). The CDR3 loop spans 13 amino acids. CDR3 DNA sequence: TGTGCCAGTAGTACCCACCTGGGCTATGGCTACACCTTC. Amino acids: CASSTHLGYGYTF.